This passage covers 27 T cell receptor beta chains from one sample sequenced in a study of radiotherapy plus CTLA-4 blockade in lung cancer. The data were produced by immunoSEQ multiplex PCR, yet TCRdb's version contains in-frame clones alone and is incomplete. The sample includes about 59,000 clones, approximately 70% of them seen just once. The specimen was peripheral blood, collected from a patient treated with radiotherapy plus ipilimumab. The receptors were gathered from a human donor with non-small cell lung cancer whose response to radiotherapy plus ipilimumab could not be evaluated.

With respect to this clone: This CDR3 is also generated by other DNA sequences in the sample. The gene calls are TRBV5-1 and TRBJ2-3, with TRBD2 matching over 8 bases. V shed 1 base, J shed 3 bases, and the junction held 1 base outside the gene matches. The CDR3 runs 14 residues. Germline CDR1 SGHRS, CDR2 YFSETQ. The CDR3 DNA reads TGCGCCAGCAGCTTGACTAGCGGTACAGATACGCAGTATTTT. It specifies CASSLTSGTDTQYF. Full variable domain (outside the CDR3, taken from reference TRBV5-1 and TRBJ2-3): KAGVTQTPRYLIKTRGQQVTLSCSPISGHRSVSWYQQTPGQGLQFLFEYFSETQRNKGNFPGRFSGRQFSNSRSEMNVSTLELGDSALYLCASSLTSGTDTQYFGPGTRLTVL.

In this sample, this clone turned up a few times. The rearrangement joins TRBV5-1 to TRBJ2-5, with 11 positions matching TRBD2. The CDR3 is 15 residues long. Unmatched junction bases numbered 3, after V lost 2 bases and J lost 3 bases. Germline-derived CDR1 and CDR2 are SGHRS and YFSETQ. This chain's CDR3 is CASSFIAGGEETQYF. CDR3 DNA: TGCGCCAGCAGCTTTATAGCGGGAGGGGAAGAGACCCAGTACTTC.

J is TRBJ2-7 and V is TRBV6-1, with TRBD1 as a possible D gene (5 bases). V was pared by 1 base and J by 4 bases, with 14 bases between. The CDR3 contains 15 residues. CDR1 MNHNS and CDR2 SASEGT come from the germline V gene. The CDR3 DNA reads TGTGCCAGCAGTGAAGGGCAGGGATCTTGGTACGAGCAGTACTTC. It yields the protein CASSEGQGSWYEQYF.

V and J are TRBV29-1 and TRBJ1-3, with 8 bases identical to TRBD1. Germline CDR1 and CDR2: SQVTM and ANQGSEA. The CDR3 totals 16 residues. V was pared by 2 bases and J by 3 bases, with 9 bases of the junction left unmatched. The CDR3 sequence: CSVESDRAISGNTIYF. CDR3 bases: TGCAGCGTTGAATCGGACAGGGCGATAAGTGGAAACACCATATATTTT.

The rearrangement joins TRBV5-5 to TRBJ1-4; D may be TRBD1 (6 bases). The CDR3 is made up of 15 amino acids. The V end lost 0 bases, the J end lost 8 bases, and 14 bases lay between the germline ends. Germline V CDR1 and CDR2: SGHKS, YYEKEE (reference sequence). The CDR3: CASSLVPGDTEKLFF. The CDR3 DNA sequence: TGTGCCAGCAGCTTGGTGCCCGGGGACACGGAAAAACTGTTTTTT. Full variable domain (remainder filled in from reference TRBV5-5 and TRBJ1-4): DAGVTQSPTHLIKTRGQQVTLRCSPISGHKSVSWYQQVLGQGPQFIFQYYEKEERGRGNFPDRFSARQFPNYSSELNVNALLLGDSALYLCASSLVPGDTEKLFFGSGTQLSVL.

This CDR3 is CASSWGRGTTQYF. The CDR3 nucleotides are TGTGCCAGCAGTTGGGGGCGGGGGACGACCCAGTACTTC. The genes are TRBV6-5 and TRBJ2-5; maybe TRBD2 (7 bases). This CDR3 has 13 residues. Trimming removed 4 bases from V and 7 bases from J, with 13 bases in between. Per the germline V gene, CDR1 is MNHEY and CDR2 is SVGAGI.

The V and J genes are TRBV7-3 and TRBJ2-2, with 9 bases lining up with TRBD1. J lost 2 bases, V lost 4 bases, and 5 bases had no gene match. The CDR3 contains 16 residues. Germline CDR1 reads SGHTA; CDR2 reads FQGTGA. As DNA, the CDR3 is TGTGCCAGCAGCTCGACAGGGGGTGGTAACACCGGGGAGCTGTTTTTT. Its translation: CASSSTGGGNTGELFF.

This clone was seen only once. The genes are TRBV6-1 and TRBJ2-1; 9 bases line up with TRBD1. Germline V gene data show CDR1 as MNHNS and CDR2 as SASEGT. CDR3 size: 17 residues. The ends lost 3 bases at V and 5 bases at J; junction bases unmatched: 11. The CDR3 DNA reads as TGTGCCAGCAGTGATTCCTCGAGGTGGGACAGGGACAATGAGCAGTTCTTC. This sequence encodes CASSDSSRWDRDNEQFF.

Written as DNA, the CDR3 is TGTGCCAGCTCCGGGACAGGGGGCAATCAGCCCCAGCATTTT. Translated: CASSGTGGNQPQHF. The rearrangement uses TRBV27 and TRBJ1-5; 10 nucleotides agree with TRBD1. The CDR3 loop spans 14 amino acids. After removal of 8 bases from V and 2 bases from J, the junction contained 3 bases not matched to a gene. From germline, CDR1 is MNHEY and CDR2 SMNVEV (reference sequence).

The chain has TRBV6-5 and TRBJ2-1; D not certain. Trimming removed 6 bases from V and 3 bases from J, with 6 bases in between. Germline lookup yields CDR1 MNHEY and CDR2 SVGAGI. The CDR3 sequence is 12 residues long. The CDR3 is CASRTGYNEQFF. CDR3 in DNA: TGTGCCAGCAGAACGGGCTACAATGAGCAGTTCTTC.

The chain is built from TRBV5-1 and TRBJ2-4; 9 bases map to TRBD2. The CDR3 has 14 residues. Germline V gene lookup returns CDR1 SGHRS and CDR2 YFSETQ. V dropped 5 bases and J dropped 7; count of bases not matched to a gene: 7. The CDR3 coding sequence is TGCGCCAGCAGGTTAGCGGGAGATGCGAACATTCAGTACTTC. It codes for CASRLAGDANIQYF.

The J gene is TRBJ2-1, the V gene TRBV5-4, with 8 bases that match TRBD2. The junction had 3 bases not matched to a gene; V was cut back by 1 base and J by 3 bases. Germline lookup yields CDR1 SGHNT and CDR2 YYREEE (reference sequence). This CDR3 has 15 residues. In nucleotides, the CDR3 is TGTGCCAGCAGCTTGAGGCGGGGGGACTACAATGAGCAGTTCTTC. Translating it yields CASSLRRGDYNEQFF.

This clone was counted many times. V gene TRBV19 combines with J gene TRBJ1-6; 9 nucleotides match TRBD1. The CDR3 is made up of 15 amino acids. CDR1 is LNHDA, CDR2 SQIVND, per germline (reference sequence). The V segment lost 5 bases and the J segment 10 bases; nucleotides outside the gene matches: 9. The DNA for the CDR3 is TGTGCCAGTAGTTCCACCGGGACAGGGTACTCACCCCTCCACTTT. Its protein is CASSSTGTGYSPLHF.

The J gene is TRBJ1-2, the V gene TRBV7-2; D gene unclear. The V gene's germline CDR1 is SGHTA and CDR2 FQGNSA. The CDR3 is made up of 13 amino acids. V was shortened by 5 bases and J by 3 bases, with 10 bases between the two germline ends. Here the CDR3 DNA reads TGTGCCAGCAGCCTAAATCGGGACTATGGCTACACCTTC. Amino acid sequence: CASSLNRDYGYTF.

Judged by abundance, this clone is medium-sized. This chain links TRBV9 with TRBJ1-1, with D unresolved. Trimming pared 1 base from V and 0 bases from J, leaving 16 bases between. This CDR3 region has 17 residues. Germline assignment: CDR1 SGDLS and CDR2 YYNGEE. The CDR3 sequence: CASSVQLAGNMNTEAFF. The CDR3 DNA reads as TGTGCCAGCAGCGTACAGCTAGCAGGTAACATGAACACTGAAGCTTTCTTT.

The chain combines TRBV9 with TRBJ1-2, with D possibly TRBD1 on 6 matching bases. Per the germline V gene, CDR1 is SGDLS and CDR2 is YYNGEE. The CDR3 length is 15 residues. Trimming removed 1 base at V and 3 bases at J, with 13 bases between. The CDR3, as DNA: TGTGCCAGCAGCGTATCGGGGGGCAGTGACTATGGCTACACCTTC. Protein: CASSVSGGSDYGYTF.

This clone was found a few times. The gene calls are TRBV19 and TRBJ1-1, with TRBD1 matching 7 bases. V dropped 5 bases and J dropped 0; count of bases not matched to a gene: 12. The germline gives CDR1 LNHDA, CDR2 SQIVND (reference sequence). This CDR3 has 17 residues. The CDR3 spells CASSRPGGGTLNTEAFF. In DNA, the CDR3 is TGTGCCAGTAGTCGCCCAGGGGGAGGAACTCTGAACACTGAAGCTTTCTTT.

The rearrangement links TRBV19 to TRBJ1-2; 9 bases are shared with TRBD1. CDR3 size: 14 residues. The trim removed 4 bases at V and 5 bases at J, leaving 5 bases unmatched. Per germline, CDR1 LNHDA and CDR2 SQIVND (reference sequence). The DNA for the CDR3 is TGTGCCAGTAGTACCATGGGACAGGGATATGGCTACACCTTC. It codes for CASSTMGQGYGYTF.

J is TRBJ1-1 and V is TRBV9; 7 positions match TRBD1. Germline V gene lookup returns CDR1 SGDLS and CDR2 YYNGEE. V lost 3 bases to trimming and J lost 3 bases; unmatched junction nucleotides: 8. The CDR3 is 15 residues long. The CDR3 DNA follows: TGTGCCAGCAGCGCATTACAGGGGTTAGACACTGAAGCTTTCTTT. Amino acids: CASSALQGLDTEAFF.

The rearrangement joins TRBV25-1 to TRBJ1-1, with 9 bases matching TRBD1. With V trimmed by 3 bases and J by 6 bases, 11 bases remained unmatched. CDR3 length: 16 residues. CDR1 MGHDK and CDR2 SYGVNS come from the germline V gene. In DNA form, the CDR3 reads TGTGCCAGCAGTGATTCCGGGACAGGGAAATTTGCTGAAGCTTTCTTT. Its protein product is CASSDSGTGKFAEAFF. The full variable domain, completed using reference TRBV25-1 and TRBJ1-1, is EADIYQTPRYLVIGTGKKITLECSQTMGHDKMYWYQQDPGMELHLIHYSYGVNSTEKGDLSSESTVSRIRTEHFPLTLESARPSHTSQYLCASSDSGTGKFAEAFFGQGTRLTVV.

The chain employs TRBV27 and TRBJ2-7; maybe TRBD1 (6 bases). The length of the CDR3 is 15 residues. Trimming cost V 4 bases and J 3 bases, with 16 bases left between them. Germline V CDR1 and CDR2: MNHEY, SMNVEV (reference sequence). CDR3 nucleotides: TGTGCCAGCAGTTCCCCCCGGGACATTAACTACGAGCAGTACTTC. The encoded protein is CASSSPRDINYEQYF.

The J gene is TRBJ1-1, the V gene TRBV4-1; perhaps TRBD1 as D (5 bases). V lost 1 base, J lost 11 bases, and 14 bases lay in between. This CDR3 is built from 13 residues. Per the germline V gene, CDR1 is MGHRA and CDR2 is YSYEKL. The CDR3 DNA follows: TGCGCCAGCAGCCAAGGGTTGGGGCGTGGGGCTTTCTTT. This translates into CASSQGLGRGAFF.

This chain joins TRBV19 and TRBJ1-2, with D maybe TRBD1 (5 bases). The germline V and J ends were trimmed by 1 base and 3 bases, with 9 bases remaining between them. Germline V gene sequence: CDR1 LNHDA, CDR2 SQIVND (reference sequence). The CDR3 extends over 14 amino acids. CDR3 sequence (DNA): TGTGCCAGTAGTATAGGGGGCACTTACTATGGCTACACCTTC. This codes for CASSIGGTYYGYTF.

This chain uses TRBV10-3 with TRBJ1-1; 11 nucleotides line up with TRBD1. CDR1 and CDR2 (germline): ENHRY, SYGVKD. CDR3 length: 15 amino acids. Losses at the gene ends were 7 bases for V and 1 base for J; bases not matched to a gene: 5. CDR3 bases: TGTGCCATCAAACGGACAGGGGGCGAGAACACTGAAGCTTTCTTT. Its translation is CAIKRTGGENTEAFF.

The chain joins TRBV27 to TRBJ2-1, with TRBD2 identical over 12 bases. The V and J ends lost 1 base and 7 bases, in that order; junction bases with no gene match: 11. Germline CDR1 reads MNHEY; CDR2 reads SMNVEV (reference sequence). The CDR3 runs to 18 residues. The CDR3 loop is CASSLYLGGLAGRNEQFF. The CDR3 region has the DNA TGTGCCAGCAGTTTATATCTCGGAGGACTAGCGGGGAGGAATGAGCAGTTCTTC.

V and J are TRBV27 and TRBJ2-5; 7 nucleotides agree with TRBD1. Trimming removed 2 bases from V and 5 bases from J; junction bases left unmatched: 2. The CDR3 is 13 amino acids. Germline lookup yields CDR1 MNHEY and CDR2 SMNVEV (reference sequence). Written as DNA, the CDR3 is TGTGCCAGCAGTTTAAACAGGGGTGAGACCCAGTACTTC. Translated: CASSLNRGETQYF.

This clone was detected a few times. The chain links TRBV7-9 to TRBJ1-2; D perhaps matches TRBD1 (5 bases). The CDR3 runs to 12 residues. Germline V gene data show CDR1 as SEHNR and CDR2 as FQNEAQ (reference sequence). Between the trimmed V and J ends, which lost 9 bases and 11 bases, there was a span of 19 bases. The CDR3: CAREGVDGEYTF. Here the CDR3 DNA reads TGTGCCAGAGAAGGGGTCGATGGGGAATACACCTTC.